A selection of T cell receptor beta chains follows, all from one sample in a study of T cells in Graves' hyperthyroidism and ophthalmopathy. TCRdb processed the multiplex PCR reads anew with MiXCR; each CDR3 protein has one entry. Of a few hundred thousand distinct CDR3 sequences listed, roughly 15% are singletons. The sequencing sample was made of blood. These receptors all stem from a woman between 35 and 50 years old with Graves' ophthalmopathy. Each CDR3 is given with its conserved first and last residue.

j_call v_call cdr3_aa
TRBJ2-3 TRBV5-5 CASTRDRVSDTQYF
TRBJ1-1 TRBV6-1 CASRVPGVQSLNTEAFF
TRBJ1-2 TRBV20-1 CSVPRDNYGYTF
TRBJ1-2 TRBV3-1 CASSRENSPGGIYGYTF
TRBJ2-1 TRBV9 CASSGRLAGKHNEQFF
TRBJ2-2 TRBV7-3 CASSPRGTAITGELFF
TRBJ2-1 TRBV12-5 CASGFPRLAGGRGEQFF
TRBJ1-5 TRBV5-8 CASSSGPTNQPQHF
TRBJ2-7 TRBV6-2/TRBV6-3 CASTSTGRLSYEQYF
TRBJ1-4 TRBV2 CASSLGGGHEKLFF
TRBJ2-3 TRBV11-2 CASSLGRDTQYF
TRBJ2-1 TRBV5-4 CASTKGSGGHYNEQFF